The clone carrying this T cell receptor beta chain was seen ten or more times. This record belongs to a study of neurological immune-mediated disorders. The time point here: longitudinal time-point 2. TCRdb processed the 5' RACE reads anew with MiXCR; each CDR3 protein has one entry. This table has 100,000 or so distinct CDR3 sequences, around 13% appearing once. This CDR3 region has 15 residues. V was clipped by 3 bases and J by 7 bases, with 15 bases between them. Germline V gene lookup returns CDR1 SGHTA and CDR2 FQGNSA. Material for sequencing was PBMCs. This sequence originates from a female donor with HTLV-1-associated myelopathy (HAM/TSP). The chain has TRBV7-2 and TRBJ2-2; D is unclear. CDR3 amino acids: CASSLRGPTGGELFF. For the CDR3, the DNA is TGTGCCAGCAGCTTGAGAGGCCCCACCGGCGGGGAGCTGTTTTTT.